This entry is about one T cell receptor beta chain. Antigen specificity is unknown. MiXCR was run by TCRdb on the reads, yielding one entry per CDR3 protein. The sample lists roughly 350,000 distinct CDR3 sequences, approximately 30% occurring once. The record originates from a study of T cell repertoires in cytomegalovirus infection. Looking at the study overall: Indications came from public TCR beta signatures; they pointed to CMV infection and to a matching HLA type.

Germline assignment: CDR1 MNHEY and CDR2 SVGEGT. Trimming left V 7 bases short and J 8 bases short, with 18 bases between. The CDR3 runs 14 residues. Points from the study as a whole: CMV carriers with the relevant HLA were identified by cumulative public TCR beta family frequency. What dominated the ex vivo response were HLA-C-restricted CMV-specific TCR beta clonotypes.

This sequence was found in a human donor in good health (CMV status not recorded). Some clones in this sample may be carry-over from other donors' samples. The chain is built from TRBV6-2 or TRBV6-3 and TRBJ1-3, with D unclear. The source was cultured PBMCs, collected from culture after CMV antigen stimulation. This CDR3 is CASTPNPQKDTIYF. As DNA, the CDR3 is TGTGCCAGCACTCCTAACCCACAGAAAGACACCATATATTTT.